The 5 T cell receptor beta chains in this list originate from one sample, sequenced in a study of shared clonotypes between healthy human individuals. Profiling relied on immunoSEQ multiplex PCR, and the TCRdb table lists in-frame clones only, not all of them. The sample includes approximately 2.4 million clones, roughly 95% of them seen just once. Sequencing was done on a sample of naive CD4+ T cells sorted from blood. Subset specified: CD45RA+ positively selected. All receptors derive from a man younger than 30 in good health.

This chain uses TRBV11-2 with TRBJ2-1; 12 bases are a match to TRBD2. From germline, CDR1 is SGHAT and CDR2 FQNNGV. The CDR3 is made up of 17 amino acids. V trimming: 4 bases; J trimming: 6 bases; junction bases outside the gene matches: 10. The CDR3 region has the DNA TGTGCCAGCAGCTCCCGACTAGCGGGAGAAGTTGGCAATGAGCAGTTCTTC. This codes for CASSSRLAGEVGNEQFF.

The V call is TRBV4-3, the J call TRBJ2-3, with a tentative D call TRBD2 (9 bases). Germline V gene data show CDR1 as LGHNA and CDR2 as YSLEER. The length of the CDR3 is 16 residues. Trimming cost V 4 bases and J 4 bases, with 18 bases left between them. CDR3 DNA: TGCGCCAGCAGCCCTCTAGCGGGACAGGTTTCAGATACGCAGTATTTT. This gives the protein CASSPLAGQVSDTQYF.

The chain combines TRBV2 with TRBJ2-7; 9 positions match TRBD1. J gave up 2 bases and V 6 bases, and 5 bases lay outside the gene matches. The CDR3 sequence is 14 residues long. Germline CDR1 and CDR2: SNHLY and FYNNEI. The CDR3, as DNA: TGTGCCAGCAGCGACGACAGGGGGACCTACGAGCAGTACTTC. The encoded protein is CASSDDRGTYEQYF.

The CDR3 region has the DNA TGTGCCAGCAGTTACTCGGGGTCACTTCCCCAAGAGACCCAGTACTTC. Amino acid sequence: CASSYSGSLPQETQYF. The chain employs TRBV6-5 and TRBJ2-5; D is unresolved. V was pared by 0 bases and J by 1 base, with 12 bases between. The CDR3 extends over 16 amino acids. Germline assignment: CDR1 MNHEY and CDR2 SVGAGI.

The V and J genes are TRBV5-1 and TRBJ2-2; maybe TRBD1 (6 bases). Trimming took 4 bases from V and 6 from J, leaving 13 bases between them. The germline gives CDR1 SGHRS, CDR2 YFSETQ. The CDR3 has 14 residues. CDR3: CASSLGQPAGELFF. CDR3 nucleotide sequence: TGCGCCAGCAGCCTCGGACAGCCCGCCGGGGAGCTGTTTTTT.